The T cell receptor beta chain under discussion was sequenced for a study of cytomegalovirus exposure and HLA in healthy donors. Broader study findings: There were some public TCRs occurring in many donors, but most TCR sequences were rare.

Germline CDR1 is SNHLY and CDR2 is FYNNEI. CDR3 length equals 16 residues. V dropped 4 bases and J dropped 0 bases, with 15 bases sitting between them. With 60 Vbeta and 13 Jbeta primers, the PCR was carried out. The protocol was immunoSEQ multiplex PCR, while the TCRdb copy is restricted to in-frame clones and leaves out a portion. The sample contains 120,000 to 150,000 clones, around 72% of which appear only once. As concerns this clone: Antigen specificity is unknown.

Sequences were obtained from PBMCs. This receptor was taken from a man aged 35 to 55 in good health and CMV-seronegative. The chain joins TRBV2 to TRBJ1-2; tentative D call: TRBD1 (6 bases). The CDR3 spells CASSVIGTTANYGYTF. CDR3 coding DNA: TGTGCCAGCAGTGTAATAGGGACAACCGCTAACTATGGCTACACCTTC.